A few counts support the clone carrying this T cell receptor beta chain. This record comes from a study of blood T cells in healthy people across ages. CDR3 length: 15 residues. The germline V and J ends were trimmed by 6 bases and 3 bases, with 18 bases remaining between them. Germline CDR1 is MNHNS and CDR2 is SASEGT. Researchers collected around 10 milliliters of peripheral blood from every single donor. A sample-barcoded 5' primer and a J-beta primer mix were used in a second PCR of about 6 to 12 cycles. Each cDNA was tagged by a template-switch adaptor containing 12 random nucleotides. The study obtained at least 2.5 million CDR3-containing paired-end reads from every sample. One entry per CDR3 protein results from TCRdb running MiXCR on the 5' RACE reads. The data show 1.5 million to 2 million distinct CDR3 sequences, roughly 30% seen once.

The sample was blood. This receptor was identified in a woman aged 25 to 45 in good health. The V call is TRBV6-1, the J call TRBJ2-7; D is possibly TRBD1 or TRBD2 (6 bases each). The CDR3 loop is CASRGGVAGDYEQYF. In DNA form, the CDR3 reads TGTGCCAGCAGAGGAGGGGTGGCAGGGGACTACGAGCAGTACTTC.